These T cell receptor beta chains were read from a single sample in a study of shared clonotypes between healthy human individuals. The assay was immunoSEQ multiplex PCR, and TCRdb's table has in-frame clones only and misses some. The repertoire holds about 1.1 million clones, around 77% seen once, with more than 0.85% in the top ten. Sample: memory CD4+ T cells from PBMCs. Receptors were obtained from a young man in good health. Some clones in this sample may be carry-over from other donors' samples. The CDR3 runs from the conserved cysteine through the conserved F or W. The D gene is left open where the match is weak. Only some rows state a clone size, as once, few, many or a class for expanded clones.

J gene | CDR3 length | clone size | V gene | D gene | CDR3 DNA | CDR3 protein
TRBJ2-2 | 15 | NA | TRBV12-5 | TRBD1 | TGTGCTAGTGGTTTGGCGACAGGGGAAACCGGGGAGCTGTTTTTT | CASGLATGETGELFF
TRBJ1-1 | 15 | NA | TRBV27 | TRBD1 | TGTGCCAGCAGTTTCGGGACAGGGGTGGATACTGAAGCTTTCTTT | CASSFGTGVDTEAFF
TRBJ2-1 | 10 | few | TRBV2 | NA | TGTGCCAGCAGTGAGAATGAGCAGTTCTTC | CASSENEQFF
TRBJ2-3 | 15 | NA | TRBV27 | NA | TGTGCCAGCAGTTCATTAGTATTAAGGTCAGATACGCAGTATTTT | CASSSLVLRSDTQYF
TRBJ1-1 | 14 | NA | TRBV15 | NA | TGTGCCACCAGCGGGGGAGCGTGGGGGGCTGAAGCTTTCTTT | CATSGGAWGAEAFF
TRBJ1-2 | 14 | NA | TRBV27 | TRBD1 | TGTGCCAGCAGGCCCAGGGGGTCCGACTATGGCTACACCTTC | CASRPRGSDYGYTF
TRBJ2-7 | 14 | NA | TRBV29-1 | NA | TGCAGCGTTGAAGCACCCGACAGGACCTACGAGCAGTACTTC | CSVEAPDRTYEQYF
TRBJ1-1 | 14 | NA | TRBV7-9 | NA | TGTGCCAGCAGCCAGGGGCCCCCATTCGCTGAAGCTTTCTTT | CASSQGPPFAEAFF
TRBJ2-7 | 11 | NA | TRBV19 | NA | TGTGCCAGTAGTGACAGCTACGAGCAGTACTTC | CASSDSYEQYF
TRBJ1-5 | 15 | NA | TRBV2 | NA | TGTGCCAGCAGTGAAGGTGTTACCTTAAATCAGCCCCAGCATTTT | CASSEGVTLNQPQHF
TRBJ2-2 | 14 | once | TRBV29-1 | NA | TGCAGCGTTGTTGGGAGTATGAACACCGGGGAGCTGTTTTTT | CSVVGSMNTGELFF
TRBJ2-7 | 15 | NA | TRBV7-2 | NA | TGTGCCAGCAGCCCCAGAGTGGACTCAACCTACGAGCAGTACTTC | CASSPRVDSTYEQYF
TRBJ1-2 | 16 | NA | TRBV4-3 | TRBD1 | TGCGCCGGCAGCCAAGAAAGACAGGGGGCGAACTATGGCTACACCTTC | CAGSQERQGANYGYTF
TRBJ2-2 | 14 | NA | TRBV5-5 | NA | TGTGCCAGCAGCCAGGACGGCCAATCTGGGGAGCTGTTTTTT | CASSQDGQSGELFF